The text below deals with one T cell receptor (beta chain). This entry is derived from a study of beta chain features in type 1 diabetes. The CDR3 spans 17 residues. The ends were cut back, 1 base at V and 4 bases at J, with 18 bases in the middle. Germline loops: CDR1 LGHNA, CDR2 YSLEER. The sequenced template was cDNA made from the entire isolated RNA. Libraries were prepared by immunoSEQ multiplex PCR; TCRdb keeps only in-frame clonotypes and omits some of them. Among fewer than 550,000 clones listed, roughly 10% were seen once. The specimen was naive CD4+ T cells from blood. The chain joins TRBV4-3 to TRBJ2-3, with TRBD1 as a possible D gene (7 bases). This clonotype was obtained from a woman between 18 and 29 years old in good health. The CDR3 reads CASSQVGGQREADTQYF. The CDR3 coding sequence is TGCGCCAGCAGCCAAGTCGGGGGACAGAGGGAAGCAGATACGCAGTATTTT.